These 18 T cell receptor beta chains share one sample of origin, sequenced in a study of T-cell memory formation after mild COVID-19. TCRdb analysed the 5' RACE reads with MiXCR anew, one entry per CDR3 protein. The table shows about 390,000 distinct CDR3 sequences, with about 15% occurring only once. Input material: PBMCs or a T cell subset sorted from them (not recorded which). Source of these receptors: a man aged 18-30 years who had mild COVID-19 (a few samples of this study predate the infection). Cell type and time point are not known.

The CDR3 reads CASSWGGAYEQYV. In DNA form, the CDR3 reads TGTGCCAGCAGCTGGGGCGGAGCCTACGAGCAGTACGTC. This sequence joins TRBV28 and TRBJ2-7, with a weak D call TRBD1 (5 bases). Trimming pared 6 bases from V and 2 bases from J, leaving 11 bases between. The CDR3 has 13 residues. Per the germline V gene, CDR1 is MDHEN and CDR2 is SYDVKM.

The sample holds a few counts of this clonotype. This sequence joins TRBV5-1 and TRBJ1-2, with a tentative D call TRBD1 (5 bases). This CDR3 is built from 15 residues. The V gene lost 0 bases and the J gene lost 2 bases, with 11 bases spanning the gap. Per the germline V gene, CDR1 is SGHRS and CDR2 is YFSETQ. For the CDR3, the DNA is TGCGCCAGCAGCTTGGGGCAGGGAAGGAACTATGGCTACACCTTC. This encodes CASSLGQGRNYGYTF.

The chain links TRBV3-1 to TRBJ2-6, with a possible D match to TRBD1 (6 bases). V gave up 6 bases and J gave up 0 bases, with 15 bases separating them. Per the germline V gene, CDR1 is LGHDT and CDR2 is YNNKEL (reference sequence). CDR3 length: 17 residues. Here the CDR3 reads CASRPGHISSGANVLTF. CDR3 sequence (DNA): TGTGCCAGCAGGCCGGGACACATAAGCTCTGGGGCCAACGTCCTGACTTTC. Full variable domain (remainder filled in from reference TRBV3-1 and TRBJ2-6): DTAVSQTPKYLVTQMGNDKSIKCEQNLGHDTMYWYKQDSKKFLKIMFSYNNKELIINETVPNRFSPKSPDKAHLNLHINSLELGDSAVYFCASRPGHISSGANVLTFGAGSRLTVL.

This clonotype was seen a handful of times. This sequence joins TRBV5-1 and TRBJ2-7; 11 bases match TRBD1. The CDR3 is made up of 15 amino acids. The V segment lost 3 bases and the J segment 7 bases; nucleotides outside the gene matches: 9. Germline V gene data show CDR1 as SGHRS and CDR2 as YFSETQ. For the CDR3, the DNA is TGCGCCAGCAGCTGGACCGGGACAGGGGGTGATGAGCAGTACTTC. This translates into CASSWTGTGGDEQYF.

This clonotype came up once. CDR3 protein: CASSTRTLSTDTQYF. In DNA, the CDR3 is TGCGCCAGCAGTACTCGGACACTTAGCACAGATACGCAGTATTTT. The chain carries TRBV23-1 and TRBJ2-3; TRBD1 might be the D (5 bases). TRBV23-1 is placed among ORFs of uncertain function. Trimming removed 5 bases from V and 0 bases from J, with 12 bases in between. The CDR3 spans 15 residues.

V gene TRBV6-5 combines with J gene TRBJ2-2; a weak D match, TRBD2 (6 bases). CDR1 MNHEY and CDR2 SVGAGI come from the germline V gene. The CDR3 has 15 residues. The ends were cut back, 7 bases at V and 2 bases at J, with 14 bases in the middle. Written as DNA, the CDR3 is TGTGCCAGCAAGCCAGCGGGCAGAAACACCGGGGAGCTGTTTTTT. This gives the protein CASKPAGRNTGELFF.

This sequence joins TRBV19 and TRBJ1-2; D remains unclear. V lost 7 bases and J 5 bases, leaving 11 bases between the germline ends. Germline CDR1 and CDR2: LNHDA and SQIVND (reference sequence). There are 12 residues in the CDR3. The CDR3 DNA reads TGTGCCAGTACCCTTGATCGTTATGGCTACACCTTC. It codes for CASTLDRYGYTF. Full variable domain (remainder filled in from reference TRBV19 and TRBJ1-2): DGGITQSPKYLFRKEGQNVTLSCEQNLNHDAMYWYRQDPGQGLRLIYYSQIVNDFQKGDIAEGYSVSREKKESFPLTVTSAQKNPTAFYLCASTLDRYGYTFGSGTRLTVV.

V is TRBV5-1 and J is TRBJ1-2; a possible D gene is TRBD1 (5 bases). This CDR3 spans 12 amino acids. The V gene's germline CDR1 is SGHRS and CDR2 YFSETQ. Trimming pared 2 bases from V and 7 bases from J, leaving 9 bases between. Written as DNA, the CDR3 is TGCGCCAGCAGCTTCTCGGGACCTGGCTACACCTTC. This encodes CASSFSGPGYTF. The full variable domain, in which reference TRBV5-1 and TRBJ1-2 provide the parts outside the CDR3, is KAGVTQTPRYLIKTRGQQVTLSCSPISGHRSVSWYQQTPGQGLQFLFEYFSETQRNKGNFPGRFSGRQFSNSRSEMNVSTLELGDSALYLCASSFSGPGYTFGSGTRLTVV.

The CDR3 here is CSASGDRSYEQYF. Written as DNA, the CDR3 is TGCAGTGCCTCGGGGGACAGGTCCTACGAGCAGTACTTC. The V gene is TRBV20-1, the J gene TRBJ2-7, with 8 bases fitting TRBD1. The CDR3 consists of 13 residues. The germline V gene encodes CDR1 DFQATT and CDR2 SNEGSKA (reference sequence). V lost 6 bases to trimming and J lost 1 base; unmatched junction nucleotides: 5.

The chain joins TRBV6-5 to TRBJ1-6; D gene ambiguous. In germline, CDR1 is MNHEY, CDR2 SVGAGI. V was shortened by 5 bases and J by 10 bases, with 9 bases between the two germline ends. There are 12 residues in the CDR3. The CDR3 nucleotides are TGTGCCAGCAGTCCTGCGGAATCACCCCTCCACTTT. Its protein product is CASSPAESPLHF.

This clonotype has a handful of counts. The chain recombines TRBV18 with TRBJ2-5, with 11 bases that match TRBD1. The V gene's germline CDR1 is KGHSH and CDR2 LQKENI. The CDR3 contains 16 residues. J lost 5 bases, V lost 3 bases, and 8 bases had no gene match. CDR3 DNA sequence: TGTGCCAGCTCACCCACAGGACAGGGGGCATATGAGACCCAGTACTTC. Its protein product is CASSPTGQGAYETQYF. Using reference TRBV18 and TRBJ2-5 for the parts outside the CDR3, the full variable domain is NAGVMQNPRHLVRRRGQEARLRCSPMKGHSHVYWYRQLPEEGLKFMVYLQKENIIDESGMPKERFSAEFPKEGPSILRIQQVVRGDSAAYFCASSPTGQGAYETQYFGPGTRLLVL.

This clonotype came up a few times. V is TRBV7-3 and J is TRBJ1-3; D uncertain. Deletions cut 2 bases from V and 2 bases from J, with 10 bases between. The germline V gene has CDR1 SGHTA and CDR2 FQGTGA. The CDR3 loop spans 15 amino acids. CDR3 bases: TGTGCCAGCAGCTTATCGGGAGATCCTGGAAACACCATATATTTT. Translated, it gives CASSLSGDPGNTIYF.

This clonotype was seen more than once but under ten times. The V gene is TRBV7-6, the J gene TRBJ2-7; possible D gene TRBD2, 5 bases. Per germline, CDR1 SGHVS and CDR2 FNYEAQ. The CDR3 covers 14 residues. The V and J ends lost 4 bases and 2 bases respectively, with 12 bases between them. The CDR3 region has the DNA TGTGCCAGCAGCTCCTTGGACGGGACCTACGAGCAGTACTTC. Translation: CASSSLDGTYEQYF.

The chain is built from TRBV15 and TRBJ2-1, with TRBD2 matching over 12 bases. This CDR3 has 16 amino acids. V shed 1 base, J shed 5 bases, and the junction held 3 bases outside the gene matches. Germline CDR1 is LNHNV and CDR2 is YYDKDF (reference sequence). CDR3 sequence reads: CATSRGLAGANNEQFF. CDR3 sequence (DNA): TGTGCCACCAGCAGAGGACTAGCGGGGGCTAACAATGAGCAGTTCTTC.

The CDR3 DNA sequence: TGTGCCAGCAGCTTCCAAGGGGGGGGAGATACGCAGTATTTT. The encoded protein is CASSFQGGGDTQYF. This chain connects TRBV7-2 to TRBJ2-3, with D possibly TRBD2 on 7 matching bases. This CDR3 comprises 14 residues. V lost 3 bases, J lost 5 bases, and 12 bases lay in between. Germline values: CDR1 SGHTA, CDR2 FQGNSA.

The chain combines TRBV27 with TRBJ1-4; D remains ambiguous. CDR3 length: 15 amino acids. Trimming left V 6 bases short and J 2 bases short, with 13 bases between. The germline gives CDR1 MNHEY, CDR2 SMNVEV (reference sequence). The CDR3 here is CASSMYRPTNEKLFF. The DNA of the CDR3 is TGTGCCAGCAGCATGTACAGACCTACTAATGAAAAACTGTTTTTT.

The chain recombines TRBV4-3 with TRBJ2-1; D not resolved. CDR3 size: 15 residues. The V gene's germline CDR1 is LGHNA and CDR2 YSLEER. V lost 1 base, J lost 8 bases, and 15 bases lay in between. This chain's CDR3 is CASSQGISSAYEQFF. Written as DNA, the CDR3 is TGCGCCAGCAGCCAAGGAATTAGTTCAGCATATGAGCAGTTCTTC.

The chain links TRBV18 to TRBJ2-7, with D perhaps matching TRBD1 (6 bases). CDR3 size: 15 residues. CDR1 KGHSH and CDR2 LQKENI come from the germline V gene. V was shortened by 5 bases and J by 4 bases, with 18 bases between the two germline ends. This CDR3 is CASSSKGTPPYEQYV. The CDR3, as DNA: TGTGCCAGCTCAAGCAAAGGGACACCGCCTTACGAGCAGTACGTC.